This is a list of T cell receptor beta chains from one sample in a study of blood T cell repertoires in COVID-19. Assay used: immunoSEQ multiplex PCR; TCRdb lists only in-frame clones, some missing. The sample consists of about 150,000 clones, roughly 80% of them appearing once. The source material was peripheral blood. These TCRs come from a man aged 50-60 years with acute or convalescent COVID-19. The CDR3 runs from the conserved cysteine through the conserved F or W. Fields, in order: CDR3 DNA, CDR3 protein, clone size, J gene, V gene, D gene. D genes are given only for firm matches. Size tells how often a clone was seen (once, few, many) or the class of an expanded clone, and some rows leave it out.

cdr3_nt: TGTGCCAGCACCCCACGGCCTTCAGGGGGAAATCAAGCTTTCTTT
cdr3_aa: CASTPRPSGGNQAFF
clone_size: NA
j_call: TRBJ1-1
v_call: TRBV6-5
d_call: TRBD1

cdr3_nt: TGCGCCAGCAGCTTGGCCGGGACAGGGGCGGCTAATGAAAAACTGTTTTTT
cdr3_aa: CASSLAGTGAANEKLFF
clone_size: NA
j_call: TRBJ1-4
v_call: TRBV5-1
d_call: TRBD1

cdr3_nt: TGTGCCAGCTCATTCGGGAGGGCCACTGAAGCTTTCTTT
cdr3_aa: CASSFGRATEAFF
clone_size: NA
j_call: TRBJ1-1
v_call: TRBV18
d_call: NA

cdr3_nt: TGCGCCAGCAGCCAAGATCGGGAGAGGGCAGCGGGGGGGGATCTAGGCGGGGAGCTGTTTTTT
cdr3_aa: CASSQDRERAAGGDLGGELFF
clone_size: NA
j_call: TRBJ2-2
v_call: TRBV4-1
d_call: TRBD2

cdr3_nt: TGTGCCAGCAGTCCACGGACAGCCTCAATCTATGGCTACACCTTC
cdr3_aa: CASSPRTASIYGYTF
clone_size: NA
j_call: TRBJ1-2
v_call: TRBV27
d_call: NA

cdr3_nt: TGTGCCAGCTCCGAGACTAGCGGGGGGGTTAAGAACACCGGGGAGCTGTTTTTT
cdr3_aa: CASSETSGGVKNTGELFF
clone_size: NA
j_call: TRBJ2-2
v_call: TRBV2
d_call: TRBD2

cdr3_nt: TGCGCCAGCAGCTTGGTCACGGGGGGAACTGAAGCTTTCTTT
cdr3_aa: CASSLVTGGTEAFF
clone_size: NA
j_call: TRBJ1-1
v_call: TRBV5-1
d_call: NA

cdr3_nt: TGTGCCTGGAGTGTACTGGAACTAGCGGGAACCTACAATGAGCAGTTCTTC
cdr3_aa: CAWSVLELAGTYNEQFF
clone_size: NA
j_call: TRBJ2-1
v_call: TRBV30
d_call: TRBD2

cdr3_nt: TGCGCCAGCAGCTTTGACGGGGGCAATCAGCCCCAGCATTTT
cdr3_aa: CASSFDGGNQPQHF
clone_size: NA
j_call: TRBJ1-5
v_call: TRBV5-1
d_call: NA

cdr3_nt: TGCGCCAGCAGTCCTCGAGGTACTGAAAAACTGTTTTTT
cdr3_aa: CASSPRGTEKLFF
clone_size: NA
j_call: TRBJ1-4
v_call: TRBV5-1
d_call: NA

cdr3_nt: TGTGCCAGCAGCCTTTGGTCCGGGACAGAGGTCTATGGCTACACCTTC
cdr3_aa: CASSLWSGTEVYGYTF
clone_size: NA
j_call: TRBJ1-2
v_call: TRBV14
d_call: TRBD1

cdr3_nt: TGTGCCAGCAGTTTGTCGGGTTTCACTGAAGCTTTCTTT
cdr3_aa: CASSLSGFTEAFF
clone_size: many
j_call: TRBJ1-1
v_call: TRBV12-3/TRBV12-4
d_call: NA

cdr3_nt: TGCAGCGTTGAAGAAATTATTGGAAACACCATATATTTT
cdr3_aa: CSVEEIIGNTIYF
clone_size: NA
j_call: TRBJ1-3
v_call: TRBV29-1
d_call: NA

cdr3_nt: TGTGCCAGCAGCTGGCAGCGGGAGCAGTTCTTC
cdr3_aa: CASSWQREQFF
clone_size: NA
j_call: TRBJ2-1
v_call: TRBV7-2
d_call: NA

cdr3_nt: TGTGCCAGCAGTGACTCCGACACCGGGGAGCTGTTTTTT
cdr3_aa: CASSDSDTGELFF
clone_size: NA
j_call: TRBJ2-2
v_call: TRBV6-4
d_call: NA

cdr3_nt: TGTGCCAGCAGCCCGACGCCGGGACTAGCGGGGGGGATCAATGAGCAGTTCTTC
cdr3_aa: CASSPTPGLAGGINEQFF
clone_size: once
j_call: TRBJ2-1
v_call: TRBV9
d_call: TRBD2

cdr3_nt: TGTGCCAGCAGCTTCCTTGGGCCCCAAGCCACTGAAGCTTTCTTT
cdr3_aa: CASSFLGPQATEAFF
clone_size: NA
j_call: TRBJ1-1
v_call: TRBV5-8
d_call: NA

cdr3_nt: TGTGCCAGCAGCAAAGAGGACAGGGCGGCTACTCCCTTC
cdr3_aa: CASSKEDRAATPF
clone_size: NA
j_call: TRBJ1-2
v_call: TRBV21-1
d_call: NA

cdr3_nt: TGTGCCAGTAGTCCCGCCCTAGCGGGGGGACACACAGATACGCAGTATTTT
cdr3_aa: CASSPALAGGHTDTQYF
clone_size: NA
j_call: TRBJ2-3
v_call: TRBV19
d_call: TRBD2

cdr3_nt: TGTGCCAGCTCACCACGACAGGCCTACAATGAGCAGTTCTTC
cdr3_aa: CASSPRQAYNEQFF
clone_size: NA
j_call: TRBJ2-1
v_call: TRBV18
d_call: NA

cdr3_nt: TGTGCCAGTAGTCTCAGGACTAGCGGGGGGCTACACAATGAGCAGTTCTTC
cdr3_aa: CASSLRTSGGLHNEQFF
clone_size: NA
j_call: TRBJ2-1
v_call: TRBV19
d_call: TRBD2

cdr3_nt: TGTGCCAGCAGTGAATTTGGGACAGGGGGCCAGACCCAGTACTTC
cdr3_aa: CASSEFGTGGQTQYF
clone_size: NA
j_call: TRBJ2-5
v_call: TRBV25-1
d_call: TRBD1

cdr3_nt: TGTGCCACCACCGGCGGAATGAACACTGAAGCTTTCTTT
cdr3_aa: CATTGGMNTEAFF
clone_size: NA
j_call: TRBJ1-1
v_call: TRBV24-1
d_call: NA

cdr3_nt: TGTGCCAGCAGCGTCGAGACAGCCTCTGGAAACACCATATATTTT
cdr3_aa: CASSVETASGNTIYF
clone_size: NA
j_call: TRBJ1-3
v_call: TRBV9
d_call: NA

cdr3_nt: TGTGCCAGCAGTTTAGTTAATGAAAAACTGTTTTTT
cdr3_aa: CASSLVNEKLFF
clone_size: once
j_call: TRBJ1-4
v_call: TRBV25-1
d_call: NA

cdr3_nt: TGTGCCAGCAGTTTATTAAAAAATGTGGGGACAGCCAAAGAGACCCAGTACTTC
cdr3_aa: CASSLLKNVGTAKETQYF
clone_size: NA
j_call: TRBJ2-5
v_call: TRBV28
d_call: TRBD1

cdr3_nt: TGTGCCAGCAGCCAACGTCTCCAGGGGATGTCACCCCTCCACTTT
cdr3_aa: CASSQRLQGMSPLHF
clone_size: NA
j_call: TRBJ1-6
v_call: TRBV7-2
d_call: NA

cdr3_nt: TGTGCCAGCAGCGCGGCAGGACAGCCTAATTCACCCCTCCACTTT
cdr3_aa: CASSAAGQPNSPLHF
clone_size: NA
j_call: TRBJ1-6
v_call: TRBV9
d_call: NA

cdr3_nt: TGCAGTGCTAGTAAGCCGGATCAGCCCCAGCATTTT
cdr3_aa: CSASKPDQPQHF
clone_size: NA
j_call: TRBJ1-5
v_call: TRBV20-1
d_call: NA

cdr3_nt: TGTGCCAGTAGTGGGGGACAGGGGACGGCGGATGGCTACACCTTC
cdr3_aa: CASSGGQGTADGYTF
clone_size: NA
j_call: TRBJ1-2
v_call: TRBV19
d_call: TRBD1

cdr3_nt: TGTGCCAGCAGTTTACACCAGGGCAGCAATGAGCAGTTCTTC
cdr3_aa: CASSLHQGSNEQFF
clone_size: NA
j_call: TRBJ2-1
v_call: TRBV11-2
d_call: NA

cdr3_nt: TGTGCCACTACAGGGTTTAAGGTGTCCGATGAGCAGTTCTTC
cdr3_aa: CATTGFKVSDEQFF
clone_size: NA
j_call: TRBJ2-1
v_call: TRBV10-3
d_call: NA

cdr3_nt: TGTGCCAGCAGCCGACTAGCGGGGGGGCCGGATACGCAGTATTTT
cdr3_aa: CASSRLAGGPDTQYF
clone_size: NA
j_call: TRBJ2-3
v_call: TRBV5-4
d_call: TRBD2

cdr3_nt: TGCAGCGTCGCTTTGGGACAGGGGGGAAGCAATCAGCCCCAGCATTTT
cdr3_aa: CSVALGQGGSNQPQHF
clone_size: once
j_call: TRBJ1-5
v_call: TRBV29-1
d_call: TRBD1

cdr3_nt: TGTGCCAGCTCACCAAATCGGTTTTCATTGGGCTACACCTTC
cdr3_aa: CASSPNRFSLGYTF
clone_size: NA
j_call: TRBJ1-2
v_call: TRBV18
d_call: NA

cdr3_nt: TGTGCCAGCAGCTCGTTAGACAGGGGACGGGGCTACACCTTC
cdr3_aa: CASSSLDRGRGYTF
clone_size: NA
j_call: TRBJ1-2
v_call: TRBV5-4
d_call: TRBD1

cdr3_nt: TGTGCCACCAGTCCTAGCGGCATCACAGATACGCAGTATTTT
cdr3_aa: CATSPSGITDTQYF
clone_size: NA
j_call: TRBJ2-3
v_call: TRBV24-1
d_call: TRBD2

cdr3_nt: TGTGCCAGCAGCACTTGGGACATACCCGGGGGAAACACCATATATTTT
cdr3_aa: CASSTWDIPGGNTIYF
clone_size: NA
j_call: TRBJ1-3
v_call: TRBV5-6
d_call: NA

cdr3_nt: TGTGCCAGCAGGAAAGGGGGCACTAATGAAAAACTGTTTTTT
cdr3_aa: CASRKGGTNEKLFF
clone_size: NA
j_call: TRBJ1-4
v_call: TRBV2
d_call: TRBD1

cdr3_nt: TGTGCCAGCAGTGTCGGGACAGGGTTCCTCAATCAGCCCCAGCATTTT
cdr3_aa: CASSVGTGFLNQPQHF
clone_size: NA
j_call: TRBJ1-5
v_call: TRBV6-1
d_call: TRBD1

cdr3_nt: TGTGCCAGCAGTAGCGGGAAAAGCTCTGGAAACACCATATATTTT
cdr3_aa: CASSSGKSSGNTIYF
clone_size: few
j_call: TRBJ1-3
v_call: TRBV6-5
d_call: NA

cdr3_nt: TGTGCCAGCAGCCAGGAATGGACAGGGGAAGGCTACACCTTC
cdr3_aa: CASSQEWTGEGYTF
clone_size: few
j_call: TRBJ1-2
v_call: TRBV14
d_call: TRBD1

cdr3_nt: TGTGCCAGCTCAAATGTAAGACAGGAAGCTTTCTTT
cdr3_aa: CASSNVRQEAFF
clone_size: NA
j_call: TRBJ1-1
v_call: TRBV18
d_call: NA

cdr3_nt: TGTGCCAGCAGTTTAAGGTTTCAGGGGAATGGCTACACCTTC
cdr3_aa: CASSLRFQGNGYTF
clone_size: NA
j_call: TRBJ1-2
v_call: TRBV27
d_call: NA

cdr3_nt: TGTGCCAGCACCCGACAGGGAGGCTATGGCTACACCTTC
cdr3_aa: CASTRQGGYGYTF
clone_size: NA
j_call: TRBJ1-2
v_call: TRBV6-6
d_call: TRBD1

cdr3_nt: TGTGCTAGTGGTTTGATCGACAGGACCACCTCCTACAATGAGCAGTTCTTC
cdr3_aa: CASGLIDRTTSYNEQFF
clone_size: NA
j_call: TRBJ2-1
v_call: TRBV12-5
d_call: NA

cdr3_nt: TGCGCCAGCAGTGAGTTTAGTACGGTCGGGGAGCTGTTTTTT
cdr3_aa: CASSEFSTVGELFF
clone_size: NA
j_call: TRBJ2-2
v_call: TRBV10-1
d_call: NA

cdr3_nt: TGTGCCAGCAGCACCAAAGGACAGGGCGCCACCATATATTTT
cdr3_aa: CASSTKGQGATIYF
clone_size: NA
j_call: TRBJ1-3
v_call: TRBV21-1
d_call: NA

cdr3_nt: TGTGCCAGCAGACCCGGCGTCCGGGACAGGGGGCGAAGAACTGAAGCTTTCTTT
cdr3_aa: CASRPGVRDRGRRTEAFF
clone_size: NA
j_call: TRBJ1-1
v_call: TRBV7-2
d_call: TRBD1

cdr3_nt: TGCGCCAGCAGCCCTAGTGAGGGATTCTACGAGCAGTACTTC
cdr3_aa: CASSPSEGFYEQYF
clone_size: NA
j_call: TRBJ2-7
v_call: TRBV5-1
d_call: NA

cdr3_nt: TGTGCCAGCTCACCAGAGGGACAGGGTAGTGGCTACACCTTC
cdr3_aa: CASSPEGQGSGYTF
clone_size: NA
j_call: TRBJ1-2
v_call: TRBV18
d_call: TRBD1

cdr3_nt: TGTGCCAGCAGCTTACAGGGGATGGGGAACACCATATATTTT
cdr3_aa: CASSLQGMGNTIYF
clone_size: NA
j_call: TRBJ1-3
v_call: TRBV13
d_call: NA

cdr3_nt: TGTGCCAGTAGGGGACTAGCGGGGGGGAATGAGCAGTTCTTC
cdr3_aa: CASRGLAGGNEQFF
clone_size: many
j_call: TRBJ2-1
v_call: TRBV19
d_call: TRBD2

cdr3_nt: TGCGCCAGCAGCTTGGCCGGGGACACTGAAGCTTTCTTT
cdr3_aa: CASSLAGDTEAFF
clone_size: NA
j_call: TRBJ1-1
v_call: TRBV5-1
d_call: NA

cdr3_nt: TGTGCCAGCAGCTTAGCGGGGATCTACGAGCAGTACTTC
cdr3_aa: CASSLAGIYEQYF
clone_size: NA
j_call: TRBJ2-7
v_call: TRBV11-2
d_call: NA

cdr3_nt: TGTGCCAGTAGTTTAAGACAGGGGGCTTCATTTGTCTATGGCTACACCTTC
cdr3_aa: CASSLRQGASFVYGYTF
clone_size: NA
j_call: TRBJ1-2
v_call: TRBV19
d_call: TRBD1

cdr3_nt: TGTGCCAGCAGTGTGAGTAGCGGGGGGGCCCTGGGACTCAATGAGCAGTTCTTC
cdr3_aa: CASSVSSGGALGLNEQFF
clone_size: NA
j_call: TRBJ2-1
v_call: TRBV2
d_call: TRBD2

cdr3_nt: TGTGCCAGCAGCGGGGGCCGACAGGGGGAAGCGAACTATGGCTACACCTTC
cdr3_aa: CASSGGRQGEANYGYTF
clone_size: NA
j_call: TRBJ1-2
v_call: TRBV9
d_call: TRBD1

cdr3_nt: TGTGCCAGCAGCCAAGTCGCCGCTACCTCAGATACGCAGTATTTT
cdr3_aa: CASSQVAATSDTQYF
clone_size: NA
j_call: TRBJ2-3
v_call: TRBV3-1/TRBV3-2
d_call: NA